Following are 6 T cell receptor beta chains from one sample sequenced in a study of blood T cell repertoires in COVID-19. Sequencing used immunoSEQ multiplex PCR; TCRdb keeps in-frame clones, though not all of them. The sample shows some 250,000 clones, roughly nine tenths of them seen only once. The sample was peripheral blood. Receptor source: a man in his 60s with acute or convalescent COVID-19.

The DNA for the CDR3 is TGTGCCAGCTCACCAGATAATACTAATAGCAATCAGCCCCAGCATTTT. It is translated as CASSPDNTNSNQPQHF. The rearrangement joins TRBV18 to TRBJ1-5; no clear D. This CDR3 region has 16 residues. Germline CDR1 KGHSH, CDR2 LQKENI. The ends were cut back, 2 bases at V and 0 bases at J, with 11 bases in the middle.

The chain recombines TRBV19 with TRBJ2-1; 10 nucleotides agree with TRBD2. V was clipped by 7 bases and J by 1 base; unmatched bases: 7. Germline V gene lookup returns CDR1 LNHDA and CDR2 SQIVND (reference sequence). The CDR3 is made up of 16 amino acids. Here the CDR3 reads CASIHKREGSYNEQFF. The CDR3 DNA reads TGTGCCAGTATCCATAAGCGGGAGGGTTCCTACAATGAGCAGTTCTTC.

The J gene is TRBJ1-2, the V gene TRBV5-4, with a tentative D call TRBD1 (5 bases). The germline V gene encodes CDR1 SGHNT and CDR2 YYREEE (reference sequence). The CDR3 is 19 residues long. Trimming stripped 4 bases from V and 4 bases from J, with 29 bases between. The chain's CDR3 is CASSPIDRTWAGGGYGYTF. For the CDR3, the DNA is TGTGCCAGCAGCCCAATAGACAGAACCTGGGCGGGGGGTGGCTATGGCTACACCTTC.

The chain couples TRBV6-1 to TRBJ2-7, with no clear D. CDR1 and CDR2 (germline): MNHNS, SASEGT. The CDR3 consists of 15 residues. V was clipped by 1 base and J by 2 bases, with 12 bases between them. The CDR3 region is CASSEDSQKTYEQYF. As DNA, the CDR3 is TGTGCCAGCAGTGAAGACAGTCAAAAAACCTACGAGCAGTACTTC.

The chain carries TRBV9 and TRBJ2-3; D is ambiguous. The CDR3 spans 15 residues. Germline V gene data show CDR1 as SGDLS and CDR2 as YYNGEE. Trimming removed 0 bases from V and 0 bases from J, with 8 bases in between. The CDR3 DNA is TGTGCCAGCAGCGTAGGGTTTACTAGCACAGATACGCAGTATTTT. Translation: CASSVGFTSTDTQYF.

This chain's CDR3 is CASSLGIIAQGTEAFF. The CDR3 DNA reads TGTGCCAGCAGCTTAGGGATAATCGCACAGGGCACTGAAGCTTTCTTT. The V call is TRBV7-2, the J call TRBJ1-1, with TRBD1 as a possible D gene (6 bases). Trimming removed 1 base at V and 4 bases at J, with 16 bases between. From germline, CDR1 is SGHTA and CDR2 FQGNSA. This CDR3 spans 16 amino acids. Filled out from reference TRBV7-2 and TRBJ1-1, the complete variable domain reads GAGVSQSPSNKVTEKGKDVELRCDPISGHTALYWYRQSLGQGLEFLIYFQGNSAPDKSGLPSDRFSAERTGGSVSTLTIQRTQQEDSAVYLCASSLGIIAQGTEAFFGQGTRLTVV.